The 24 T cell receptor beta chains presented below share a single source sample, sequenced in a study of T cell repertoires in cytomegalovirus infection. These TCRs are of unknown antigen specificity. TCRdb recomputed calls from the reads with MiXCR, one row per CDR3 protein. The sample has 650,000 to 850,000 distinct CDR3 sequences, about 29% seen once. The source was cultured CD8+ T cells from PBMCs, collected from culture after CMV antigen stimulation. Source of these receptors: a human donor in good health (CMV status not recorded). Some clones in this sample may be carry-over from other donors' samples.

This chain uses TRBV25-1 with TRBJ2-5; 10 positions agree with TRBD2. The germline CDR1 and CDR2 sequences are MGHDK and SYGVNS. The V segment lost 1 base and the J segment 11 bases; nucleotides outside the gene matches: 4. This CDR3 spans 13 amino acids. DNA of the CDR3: TGTGCCAGCAGTGAATTTACTAGCGGGGTTCAGTACTTC. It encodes CASSEFTSGVQYF.

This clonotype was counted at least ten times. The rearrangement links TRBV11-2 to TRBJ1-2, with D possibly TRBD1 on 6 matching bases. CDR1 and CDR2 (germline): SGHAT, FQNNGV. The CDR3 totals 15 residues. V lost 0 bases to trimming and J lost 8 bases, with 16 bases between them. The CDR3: CASSLDGGSRRGYTF. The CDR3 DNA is TGTGCCAGCAGCTTAGACGGGGGCTCAAGGAGAGGCTACACCTTC.

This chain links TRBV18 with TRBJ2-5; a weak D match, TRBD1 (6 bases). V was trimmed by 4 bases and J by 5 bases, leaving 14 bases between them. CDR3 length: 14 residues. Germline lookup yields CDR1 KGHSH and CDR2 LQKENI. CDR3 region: CASSLPGHGETQYF. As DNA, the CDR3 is TGTGCCAGCTCACTACCGGGACACGGGGAGACCCAGTACTTC.

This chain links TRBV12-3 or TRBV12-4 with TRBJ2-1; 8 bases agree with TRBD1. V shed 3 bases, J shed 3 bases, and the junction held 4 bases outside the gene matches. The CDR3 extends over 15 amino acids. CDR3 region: CASSLQGAYYNEQFF. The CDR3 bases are TGTGCCAGCAGTTTGCAGGGGGCCTACTACAATGAGCAGTTCTTC.

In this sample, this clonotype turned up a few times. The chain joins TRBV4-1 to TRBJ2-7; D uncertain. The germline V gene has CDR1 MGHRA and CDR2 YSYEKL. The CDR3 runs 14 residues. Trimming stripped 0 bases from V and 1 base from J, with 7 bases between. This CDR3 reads CASSQEWQSYEQYV. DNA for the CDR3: TGCGCCAGCAGCCAAGAATGGCAGTCCTACGAGCAGTACGTC.

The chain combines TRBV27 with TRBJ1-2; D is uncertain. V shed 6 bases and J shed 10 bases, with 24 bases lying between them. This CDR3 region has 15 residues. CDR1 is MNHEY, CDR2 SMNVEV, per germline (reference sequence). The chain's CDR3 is CASSPDEGTYVDYTF. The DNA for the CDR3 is TGTGCCAGCAGCCCCGACGAGGGAACCTATGTCGACTACACCTTC.

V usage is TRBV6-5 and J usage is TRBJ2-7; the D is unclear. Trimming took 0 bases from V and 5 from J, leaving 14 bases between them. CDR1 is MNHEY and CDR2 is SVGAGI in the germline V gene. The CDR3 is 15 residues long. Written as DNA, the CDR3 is TGTGCCAGCAGTTACTCGTTCGGATCTCCGGACGAGCAGTACTTC. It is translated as CASSYSFGSPDEQYF.

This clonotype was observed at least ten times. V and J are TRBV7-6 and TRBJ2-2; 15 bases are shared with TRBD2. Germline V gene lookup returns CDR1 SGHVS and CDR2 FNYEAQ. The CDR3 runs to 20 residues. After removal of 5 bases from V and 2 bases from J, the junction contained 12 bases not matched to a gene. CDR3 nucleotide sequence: TGTGCCAGCAGCCTTAATCCGGGACTAGCGGGGGGCTTAAACACCGGGGAGCTGTTTTTT. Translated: CASSLNPGLAGGLNTGELFF.

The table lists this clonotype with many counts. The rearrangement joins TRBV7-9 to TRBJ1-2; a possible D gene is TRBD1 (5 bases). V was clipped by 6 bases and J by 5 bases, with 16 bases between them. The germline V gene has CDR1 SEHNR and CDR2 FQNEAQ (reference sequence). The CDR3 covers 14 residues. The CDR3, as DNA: TGTGCCAGCAGACGTCTAGCAGGGAGTTATGGCTACACCTTC. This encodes CASRRLAGSYGYTF.

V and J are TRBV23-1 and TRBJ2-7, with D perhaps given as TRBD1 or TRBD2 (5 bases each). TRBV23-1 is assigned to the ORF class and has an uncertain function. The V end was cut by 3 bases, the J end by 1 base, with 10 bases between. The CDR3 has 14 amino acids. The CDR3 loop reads CASSHPGPSYEQYV. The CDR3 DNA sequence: TGCGCCAGCAGTCATCCGGGACCATCCTACGAGCAGTACGTC.

The CDR3 reads CASSLAGGAHGYTF. The CDR3 region has the DNA TGTGCCAGCAGCTTAGCAGGGGGCGCGCATGGCTACACCTTC. The rearrangement uses TRBV7-6 and TRBJ1-2; 7 positions agree with TRBD1. The CDR3 extends over 14 amino acids. Germline V gene data show CDR1 as SGHVS and CDR2 as FNYEAQ. V shed 0 bases, J shed 6 bases, and the junction held 4 bases outside the gene matches. The full variable domain, its missing parts supplied by reference TRBV7-6 and TRBJ1-2, is GAGVSQSPRYKVTKRGQDVALRCDPISGHVSLYWYRQALGQGPEFLTYFNYEAQQDKSGLPNDRFSAERPEGSISTLTIQRTEQRDSAMYRCASSLAGGAHGYTFGSGTRLTVV.

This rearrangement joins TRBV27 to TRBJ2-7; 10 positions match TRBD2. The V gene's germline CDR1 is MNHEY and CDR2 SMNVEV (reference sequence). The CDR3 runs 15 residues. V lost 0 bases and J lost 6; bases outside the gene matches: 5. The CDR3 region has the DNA TGTGCCAGCAGTTTATCGATTTCTAGCGGGGGCGAGCAGTACGTC. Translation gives CASSLSISSGGEQYV.

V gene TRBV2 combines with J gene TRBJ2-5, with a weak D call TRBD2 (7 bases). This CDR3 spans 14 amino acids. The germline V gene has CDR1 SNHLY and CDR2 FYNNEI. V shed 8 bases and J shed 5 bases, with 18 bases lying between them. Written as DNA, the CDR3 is TGTGCCAGCGGGGGGGACACCAGCGGGGAGACCCAGTACTTC. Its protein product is CASGGDTSGETQYF.

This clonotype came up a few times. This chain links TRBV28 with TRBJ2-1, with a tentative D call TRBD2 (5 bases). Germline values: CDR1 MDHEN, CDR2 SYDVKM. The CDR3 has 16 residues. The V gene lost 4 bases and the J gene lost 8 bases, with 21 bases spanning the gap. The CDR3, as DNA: TGTGCCAGCAGTTCCCTTCTGGAGACTACCGATGATGAGCAGTTCTTC. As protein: CASSSLLETTDDEQFF.

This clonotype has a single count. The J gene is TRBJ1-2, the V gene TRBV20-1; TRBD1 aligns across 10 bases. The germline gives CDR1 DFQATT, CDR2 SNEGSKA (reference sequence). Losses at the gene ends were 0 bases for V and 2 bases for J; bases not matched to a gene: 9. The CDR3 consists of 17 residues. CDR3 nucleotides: TGCAGTGCTAGAGATCGGGACAGGGGCCTTGAGAACTATGGCTACACCTTC. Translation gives CSARDRDRGLENYGYTF.

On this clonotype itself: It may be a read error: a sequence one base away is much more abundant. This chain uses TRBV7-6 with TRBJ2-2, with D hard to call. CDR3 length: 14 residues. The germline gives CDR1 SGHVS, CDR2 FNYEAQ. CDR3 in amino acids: CASSALQDTGELFF. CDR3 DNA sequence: TGTGCTAGCAGCGCCTTGCAGGACACCGGGGAGCTGTTTTTT. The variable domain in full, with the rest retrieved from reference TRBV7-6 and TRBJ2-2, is GAGVSQSPRYKVTKRGQDVALRCDPISGHVSLYWYRQALGQGPEFLTYFNYEAQQDKSGLPNDRFSAERPEGSISTLTIQRTEQRDSAMYRCASSALQDTGELFFGEGSRLTVL.

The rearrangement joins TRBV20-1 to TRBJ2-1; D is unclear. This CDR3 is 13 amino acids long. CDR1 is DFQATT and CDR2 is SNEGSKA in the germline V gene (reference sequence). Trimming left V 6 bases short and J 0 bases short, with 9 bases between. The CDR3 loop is CSAYRSSYNEQFF. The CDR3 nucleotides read TGCAGTGCCTACCGCAGCTCCTACAATGAGCAGTTCTTC.

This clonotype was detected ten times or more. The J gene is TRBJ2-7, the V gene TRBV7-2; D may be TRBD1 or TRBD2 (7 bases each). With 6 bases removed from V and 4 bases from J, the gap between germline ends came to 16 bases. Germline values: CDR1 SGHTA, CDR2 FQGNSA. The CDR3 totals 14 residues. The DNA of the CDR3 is TGTGCCAGCAGTCCAGGGGGGGGCCTATACGAGCAGTACGTC. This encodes CASSPGGGLYEQYV.

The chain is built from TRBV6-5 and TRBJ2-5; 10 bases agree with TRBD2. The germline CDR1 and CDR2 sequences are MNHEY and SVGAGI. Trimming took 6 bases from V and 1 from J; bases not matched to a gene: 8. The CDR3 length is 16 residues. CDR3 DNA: TGTGCCAGCAGCGAACGTAGCGGGGGGCTCCAAGAGACCCAGTACTTC. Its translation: CASSERSGGLQETQYF.

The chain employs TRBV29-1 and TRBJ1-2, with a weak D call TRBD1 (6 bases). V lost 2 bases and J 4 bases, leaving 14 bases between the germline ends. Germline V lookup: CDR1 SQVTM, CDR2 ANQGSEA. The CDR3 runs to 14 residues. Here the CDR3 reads CSVETPTGPYGYTF. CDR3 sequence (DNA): TGCAGCGTTGAAACCCCCACAGGGCCCTATGGCTACACCTTC.

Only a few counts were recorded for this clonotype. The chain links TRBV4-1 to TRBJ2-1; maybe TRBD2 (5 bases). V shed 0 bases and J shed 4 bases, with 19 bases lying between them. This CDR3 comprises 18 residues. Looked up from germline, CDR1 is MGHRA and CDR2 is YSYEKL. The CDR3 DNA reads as TGCGCCAGCAGCCAAGATGAGCCTCCTAGCCCCAGTTACAATGAGCAGTTCTTC. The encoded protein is CASSQDEPPSPSYNEQFF.

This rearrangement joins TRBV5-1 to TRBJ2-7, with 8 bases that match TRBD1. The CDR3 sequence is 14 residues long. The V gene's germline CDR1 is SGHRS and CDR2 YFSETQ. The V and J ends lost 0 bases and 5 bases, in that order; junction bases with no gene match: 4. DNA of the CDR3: TGCGCCAGCAGCTTGGTTGGACAGGGAGACGAGCAGTACTTC. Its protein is CASSLVGQGDEQYF.

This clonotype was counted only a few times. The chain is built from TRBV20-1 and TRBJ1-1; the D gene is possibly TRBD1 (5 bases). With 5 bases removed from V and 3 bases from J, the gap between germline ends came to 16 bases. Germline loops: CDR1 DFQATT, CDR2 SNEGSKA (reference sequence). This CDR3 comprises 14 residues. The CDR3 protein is CSAPLWGLDTEAFF. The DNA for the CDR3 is TGCAGTGCTCCCCTCTGGGGGTTGGACACTGAAGCTTTCTTT.

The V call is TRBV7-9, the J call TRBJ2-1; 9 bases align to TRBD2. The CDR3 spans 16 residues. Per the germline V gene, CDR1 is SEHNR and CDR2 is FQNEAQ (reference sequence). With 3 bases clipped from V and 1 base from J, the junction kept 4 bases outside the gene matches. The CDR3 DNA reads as TGTGCCAGCAGCTTCCTAGCGGGGAGTTCCTACAATGAGCAGTTCTTC. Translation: CASSFLAGSSYNEQFF.